Below, 21 T cell receptor beta chains from the same sample are listed, as sequenced in a study of cytomegalovirus exposure and HLA in healthy donors. The PCR ran on 60 Vbeta and 13 Jbeta primers. Clones were read by immunoSEQ multiplex PCR, and TCRdb kept only the in-frame ones, dropping some. Here the sample table reports 35,000 to 50,000 clones. Sample: PBMCs. These receptors originate from a woman between 25 and 40 years old in good health and CMV-seropositive.

A note on this clone: One end of the junction does not line up with germline, which may come from a read error. The V gene is TRBV7-7, the J gene TRBJ2-7; D is unclear. This CDR3 has 14 residues. The germline V gene encodes CDR1 SSHAT and CDR2 FNYEAQ (reference sequence). CDR3 bases: TGTGCTAGCAGCTTAGGTATTTCGGGCTACGAGCAGTACTTC. Translating gives CASSLGISGYEQYF.

V and J are TRBV27 and TRBJ1-6; 9 bases line up with TRBD1. This CDR3 has 15 amino acids. Germline-derived CDR1 and CDR2 are MNHEY and SMNVEV (reference sequence). Trimming removed 6 bases from V and 9 bases from J; junction bases left unmatched: 9. The CDR3 DNA is TGTGCCAGCAGCTACAATACAGGGGGCAGTTCACCCCTCCACTTT. This translates into CASSYNTGGSSPLHF.

The CDR3 reads CASSLRTGGYNYGYTF. Here the CDR3 DNA reads TGTGCCAGCTCGCTTAGGACAGGGGGCTACAACTATGGCTACACCTTC. The V call is TRBV18, the J call TRBJ1-2, with 11 bases that match TRBD1. Germline trimming cut 6 bases from V and 2 bases from J; bases unmatched to any gene: 8. The CDR3 has 16 amino acids. Germline values: CDR1 KGHSH, CDR2 LQKENI.

V usage is TRBV7-8 and J usage is TRBJ1-6; D is perhaps TRBD1 (6 bases). CDR3 length: 13 residues. Looked up from germline, CDR1 is SGHVS and CDR2 is FQNEAQ. V was trimmed by 5 bases and J by 13 bases, leaving 15 bases between them. The CDR3 spells CASSEGTTGPLHF. CDR3 nucleotide sequence: TGTGCCAGCAGCGAAGGGACAACTGGGCCCCTCCACTTT.

The V gene is TRBV13, the J gene TRBJ2-7; TRBD2 might be the D (8 bases). Germline loops: CDR1 PRHDT, CDR2 FYEKMQ (reference sequence). Trimming shortened V by 5 bases and J by 3 bases, and 14 bases separated the two germline ends. The CDR3 totals 14 residues. The CDR3 sequence is CASSPGRGLYEQYF. In nucleotides, the CDR3 is TGTGCCAGCAGCCCCGGGAGGGGGCTCTACGAGCAGTACTTC.

The chain combines TRBV27 with TRBJ2-2; D is perhaps TRBD2 (6 bases). V dropped 7 bases and J dropped 0 bases, with 12 bases sitting between them. In germline, CDR1 is MNHEY, CDR2 SMNVEV (reference sequence). The CDR3 totals 15 residues. CDR3 bases: TGTGCCAGCAAAGGCGGGACGACGAACACCGGGGAGCTGTTTTTT. Amino acids: CASKGGTTNTGELFF.

Here the CDR3 reads CSVLRQGAPYEQYF. In DNA, the CDR3 is TGCAGCGTCCTCCGACAGGGGGCTCCCTACGAGCAGTACTTC. The V call is TRBV29-1, the J call TRBJ2-7; 10 bases agree with TRBD1. The trim removed 6 bases at V and 2 bases at J, leaving 7 bases unmatched. CDR3 length: 14 residues. Germline V gene lookup returns CDR1 SQVTM and CDR2 ANQGSEA.

This chain uses TRBV6-5 with TRBJ2-1, with 11 positions matching TRBD2. Per the germline V gene, CDR1 is MNHEY and CDR2 is SVGAGI. Trimming cost V 1 base and J 2 bases; bases outside gene matches: 1. CDR3 length equals 16 residues. The CDR3 reads CASSYLAGGPYNEQFF. DNA for the CDR3: TGTGCCAGCAGTTACTTAGCGGGGGGGCCCTACAATGAGCAGTTCTTC.

This sequence joins TRBV28 and TRBJ2-1; 11 bases are shared with TRBD2. Germline CDR1 is MDHEN and CDR2 is SYDVKM. The CDR3 contains 17 residues. V shed 6 bases and J 8 bases; nucleotides not matched to a gene: 15. The DNA of the CDR3 is TGTGCCAGCAGCCCTTGGGTGCTAGCGGGGGGCTTGGATGAGCAGTTCTTC. Protein: CASSPWVLAGGLDEQFF.

The chain employs TRBV14 and TRBJ2-1, with D unclear. The CDR3 is 18 residues long. CDR1 and CDR2 (germline): SGHDN, FVKESK. Trimming took 0 bases from V and 0 from J, leaving 15 bases between them. Here the CDR3 reads CASSQDQAFLSSYNEQFF. The CDR3 coding sequence is TGTGCCAGCAGCCAAGATCAGGCCTTTTTAAGCTCCTACAATGAGCAGTTCTTC.

The V call is TRBV5-1, the J call TRBJ2-3; no reliable D call. The V and J ends lost 0 bases and 1 base respectively, with 6 bases between them. CDR1 is SGHRS and CDR2 is YFSETQ in the germline V gene. The CDR3 loop spans 14 amino acids. The CDR3 DNA reads as TGCGCCAGCAGCTTGGCCTCGGGCACAGATACGCAGTATTTT. This translates into CASSLASGTDTQYF.

The rearrangement joins TRBV2 to TRBJ2-7, with D perhaps TRBD1 (6 bases). Germline V CDR1 and CDR2: SNHLY, FYNNEI. The CDR3 runs 14 residues. V lost 3 bases and J lost 0, with 9 bases in between. The CDR3 bases are TGTGCCAGCAGTGACCAGGGGAACTCCTACGAGCAGTACTTC. It yields the protein CASSDQGNSYEQYF.

This chain connects TRBV10-3 to TRBJ1-2, with 8 bases that match TRBD1. The CDR3 length is 17 residues. The germline V gene encodes CDR1 ENHRY and CDR2 SYGVKD. Germline trimming cut 0 bases from V and 3 bases from J; bases unmatched to any gene: 9. This CDR3 reads CAISESAGGGLYYGYTF. CDR3 nucleotide sequence: TGTGCCATCAGTGAGTCGGCAGGGGGCGGTTTATACTATGGCTACACCTTC.

V usage is TRBV18 and J usage is TRBJ2-2, with 8 nucleotides matching TRBD1. V trimming: 3 bases; J trimming: 1 base; junction bases outside the gene matches: 1. Germline V gene data show CDR1 as KGHSH and CDR2 as LQKENI. This CDR3 comprises 15 residues. CDR3 protein: CASSPGQGNTGELFF. The CDR3, as DNA: TGTGCCAGCTCACCTGGACAGGGGAACACCGGGGAGCTGTTTTTT.

This rearrangement joins TRBV11-2 to TRBJ1-1; 7 positions match TRBD1. Germline CDR1 is SGHAT and CDR2 is FQNNGV. V lost 5 bases, J lost 1 base, and 4 bases stayed unmatched. The length of the CDR3 is 14 residues. CDR3 sequence (DNA): TGTGCCAGCAGCCCGGGACAGCAGAACACTGAAGCTTTCTTT. Protein sequence: CASSPGQQNTEAFF.

The chain links TRBV5-1 to TRBJ2-3; 8 nucleotides match TRBD2. The length of the CDR3 is 15 residues. The V gene's germline CDR1 is SGHRS and CDR2 YFSETQ. V lost 5 bases to trimming and J lost 0 bases; unmatched junction nucleotides: 5. The CDR3 sequence: CASRFSGDSTDTQYF. CDR3 in DNA: TGCGCCAGCAGGTTTAGCGGGGACAGCACAGATACGCAGTATTTT. Looking up the rest from reference TRBV5-1 and TRBJ2-3 gives the full variable domain: KAGVTQTPRYLIKTRGQQVTLSCSPISGHRSVSWYQQTPGQGLQFLFEYFSETQRNKGNFPGRFSGRQFSNSRSEMNVSTLELGDSALYLCASRFSGDSTDTQYFGPGTRLTVL.

This chain connects TRBV29-1 to TRBJ1-2; 8 bases match TRBD1. Germline-derived CDR1 and CDR2 are SQVTM and ANQGSEA. V trimming: 0 bases; J trimming: 7 bases; junction bases outside the gene matches: 13. CDR3 length: 16 amino acids. The CDR3 DNA reads as TGCAGCGTTGAAGATCCGGCAACCAGGGGGCTTCGTGGCTACACCTTC. Its translation: CSVEDPATRGLRGYTF.

The rearrangement joins TRBV12-5 to TRBJ1-1, with D unclear. The CDR3 runs to 14 residues. The germline V gene has CDR1 LGHNT and CDR2 FRNRAP. V lost 0 bases and J lost 6, with 11 bases in between. CDR3 amino acids: CASGLVGGVSEAFF. In DNA form, the CDR3 reads TGTGCTAGTGGTTTGGTAGGCGGCGTGTCTGAAGCTTTCTTT. Full variable domain (outside the CDR3, taken from reference TRBV12-5 and TRBJ1-1): DARVTQTPRHKVTEMGQEVTMRCQPILGHNTVFWYRQTMMQGLELLAYFRNRAPLDDSGMPKDRFSAEMPDATLATLKIQPSEPRDSAVYFCASGLVGGVSEAFFGQGTRLTVV.

The chain links TRBV28 to TRBJ2-1; possibly TRBD2 for D (5 bases). Germline V gives CDR1 MDHEN, CDR2 SYDVKM. Trimming cost V 3 bases and J 0 bases, with 9 bases left between them. CDR3 size: 15 residues. In DNA form, the CDR3 reads TGTGCCAGCAGTTTTCGCGGGTCCTCCTACAATGAGCAGTTCTTC. Translated: CASSFRGSSYNEQFF.

This chain uses TRBV27 with TRBJ2-6; D call uncertain. The CDR3 spans 15 residues. Germline V gives CDR1 MNHEY, CDR2 SMNVEV (reference sequence). Trimming removed 4 bases at V and 1 base at J, with 8 bases between. CDR3 coding DNA: TGTGCCAGCAGTTCCCGGTGGTCTGGGGCCAACGTCCTGACTTTC. This encodes CASSSRWSGANVLTF.

The chain recombines TRBV6-5 with TRBJ2-7; D perhaps matches TRBD2 (5 bases). CDR3 length: 13 amino acids. Per germline, CDR1 MNHEY and CDR2 SVGAGI. Trimming cost V 8 bases and J 2 bases, with 13 bases left between them. Here the CDR3 DNA reads TGTGCCAGCGACCTGCGGGCAACCTACGAGCAGTACTTC. This sequence encodes CASDLRATYEQYF.